Listed below are T cell receptor beta chains from one sample, sequenced in a study of T cell responses to AZD1222 COVID-19 vaccine. Some clones are missing from TCRdb's copy, which holds only in-frame ones; the method was immunoSEQ multiplex PCR. Of 100,000 to 150,000 clones listed, approximately 88% were seen once; the top ten hold about 19%. The sequenced sample was peripheral blood, obtained on day 0 of MenACWY control vaccination. These receptors were obtained from an adult in good health. CDR3s include the opening cysteine and the closing phenylalanine or tryptophan. The D gene is left open where the match is weak. Clone size is stated in some rows and not others, as once, few, many or a class when expanded.

abundance	d_gene	v_gene	j_gene	CDR3aa	CDR3nt
.	TRBD2	TRBV5-1	TRBJ2-5	CASSARPTSGRETQYF	TGCGCCAGCAGCGCGAGACCGACTAGCGGGCGAGAGACCCAGTACTTC
.	.	TRBV11-2	TRBJ1-1	CASRSGREAFF	TGTGCCAGCAGGTCTGGGCGGGAAGCTTTCTTT
.	.	TRBV6-2/TRBV6-3	TRBJ1-1	CASSYIPTARMNTEAFF	TGTGCCAGCAGTTATATTCCCACAGCACGCATGAACACTGAAGCTTTCTTT
.	.	TRBV4-1	TRBJ1-5	CASSQDYDRHFQPQHF	TGCGCCAGCAGCCAAGATTATGACAGACACTTTCAGCCCCAGCATTTT
.	.	TRBV29-1	TRBJ1-1	CSVPGRMNTEAFF	TGCAGCGTCCCGGGACGAATGAACACTGAAGCTTTCTTT
.	.	TRBV4-1	TRBJ2-5	CASSQDEAAATTQYF	TGCGCCAGCAGCCAAGATGAGGCGGCGGCTACGACCCAGTACTTC
.	.	TRBV28	TRBJ1-1	CASRFRGKNTEAFF	TGTGCCAGCAGATTCAGGGGCAAGAACACTGAAGCTTTCTTT
.	.	TRBV19	TRBJ2-5	CASSNIQETQYF	TGTGCCAGTAGTAACATCCAAGAGACCCAGTACTTC
.	TRBD2	TRBV2	TRBJ2-7	CASSAGTMVREQYF	TGTGCCAGCAGTGCCGGGACTATGGTACGCGAGCAGTACTTC
.	.	TRBV2	TRBJ1-1	CASSELQGTEAFF	TGTGCCAGCAGTGAACTGCAGGGCACTGAAGCTTTCTTT
.	.	TRBV18	TRBJ1-2	CASSRDSVSGYTF	TGTGCCAGCTCACGGGATTCTGTGTCCGGCTACACCTTC
.	.	TRBV6-5	TRBJ2-3	CATGTGGNTQYF	TGTGCCACAGGGACCGGGGGTAATACGCAGTATTTT
.	TRBD2	TRBV15	TRBJ2-1	CATSRGITSGRGDEQFF	TGTGCCACCAGCAGAGGCATTACTAGCGGGAGAGGCGATGAGCAGTTCTTC
.	.	TRBV9	TRBJ1-1	CASSVASTEAFF	TGTGCCAGCAGCGTAGCCAGCACTGAAGCTTTCTTT
.	.	TRBV25-1	TRBJ2-1	CASMRAYNEQFF	TGTGCCAGCATGAGGGCTTACAATGAGCAGTTCTTC
.	TRBD1	TRBV5-1	TRBJ1-1	CASSFRQGRTEAFF	TGCGCCAGCAGCTTCCGACAGGGAAGAACTGAAGCTTTCTTT
.	.	TRBV28	TRBJ1-1	CASNSPVFRNTEAFF	TGTGCCAGCAACTCACCGGTTTTTCGGAACACTGAAGCTTTCTTT
once	.	TRBV6-5	TRBJ1-6	CASSWARDSYNSPLHF	TGTGCCAGCAGTTGGGCTCGGGACTCCTATAATTCACCCCTCCACTTT
once	TRBD2	TRBV18	TRBJ2-5	CASSIAGVGETQYF	TGTGCCAGCTCAATAGCGGGAGTAGGAGAGACCCAGTACTTC
.	.	TRBV14	TRBJ1-1	CASSQGLLNTEAFF	TGTGCCAGCAGCCAAGGACTTTTGAACACTGAAGCTTTCTTT
once	TRBD1	TRBV6-5	TRBJ1-4	CASSRRDRTNEKLFF	TGTGCCAGCAGCCGCCGGGACAGGACGAATGAAAAACTGTTTTTT
.	TRBD2	TRBV5-1	TRBJ2-7	CASSLIGGLANYEQYF	TGCGCCAGCAGCTTAATCGGAGGACTAGCCAATTACGAGCAGTACTTC
.	TRBD1	TRBV6-5	TRBJ2-2	CASENGGQGTGELFF	TGTGCCAGCGAAAATGGGGGACAGGGGACCGGGGAGCTGTTTTTT
.	.	TRBV5-8	TRBJ1-4	CASSPGQPNEKLFF	TGTGCCAGCAGCCCAGGACAGCCTAATGAAAAACTGTTTTTT
.	TRBD1	TRBV7-9	TRBJ2-3	CASSLGQGSGTDTQYF	TGTGCCAGCAGCTTAGGACAGGGAAGTGGCACAGATACGCAGTATTTT
.	TRBD1	TRBV7-6	TRBJ2-7	CASTPGQGKQRELHEQYF	TGTGCCAGCACTCCGGGACAGGGGAAACAGCGGGAGTTACACGAGCAGTACTTC
.	.	TRBV19	TRBJ1-2	CASSMAGAVGGYTF	TGTGCCAGTAGTATGGCAGGAGCGGTCGGCGGCTACACCTTC
once	.	TRBV19	TRBJ2-1	CASRVLDRPNNEQFF	TGTGCCAGTAGGGTACTTGACAGACCCAACAATGAGCAGTTCTTC
.	.	TRBV20-1	TRBJ1-2	CSASHGKYGYTF	TGCAGTGCTAGTCACGGAAAATATGGCTACACCTTC
.	TRBD1	TRBV5-6	TRBJ1-5	CASSFGQGDQPQHF	TGTGCCAGCAGCTTTGGACAGGGAGATCAGCCCCAGCATTTT
.	TRBD2	TRBV2	TRBJ2-1	CAAAGGGSLGNEQFF	TGTGCCGCTGCGGGAGGGGGCAGTTTAGGCAATGAGCAGTTCTTC
.	.	TRBV5-1	TRBJ2-7	CASSLDLRYEQYF	TGCGCCAGCAGCTTGGACCTTAGGTACGAGCAGTACTTC
.	TRBD2	TRBV5-6	TRBJ2-7	CASSGFSGRAGYEQYF	TGTGCCAGCAGCGGGTTTAGCGGGAGGGCCGGCTACGAGCAGTACTTC
.	.	TRBV5-1	TRBJ1-2	CASSLEGREGYTF	TGCGCCAGCAGCTTGGAGGGGCGGGAAGGCTACACCTTC
.	.	TRBV7-3	TRBJ2-1	CASSLGGGMAFF	TGTGCCAGCAGCCTTGGTGGGGGGATGGCCTTCTTC
.	TRBD2	TRBV3-1/TRBV3-2	TRBJ2-1	CASSPRLAGGSSYNEQFF	TGTGCCAGCAGCCCCCGACTAGCGGGGGGTAGCTCCTACAATGAGCAGTTCTTC
.	.	TRBV3-1/TRBV3-2	TRBJ1-1	CASSQGQLENTEAFF	TGTGCCAGCAGCCAGGGGCAATTAGAGAACACTGAAGCTTTCTTT
.	.	TRBV15	TRBJ1-4	CATSRITLNEKLFF	TGTGCCACCAGCAGGATTACCCTTAATGAAAAACTGTTTTTT
.	TRBD2	TRBV7-2	TRBJ2-1	CASSHGTSGRRRSYNEQFF	TGTGCCAGCAGCCATGGGACTAGCGGGAGGCGACGGTCCTACAATGAGCAGTTCTTC
.	.	TRBV20-1	TRBJ1-2	CSATQVNGYTF	TGCAGTGCCACCCAGGTTAATGGCTACACCTTC
.	.	TRBV30	TRBJ1-1	CAWSPGSLVPNTEAFF	TGTGCCTGGAGTCCGGGCTCTCTGGTACCGAACACTGAAGCTTTCTTT
.	TRBD1	TRBV7-3	TRBJ2-1	CASSLRQGAGNNEQFF	TGTGCCAGCAGCCTCCGCCAGGGGGCGGGCAACAATGAGCAGTTCTTC
few	TRBD1	TRBV19	TRBJ2-7	CASSMGQGFSYEQYF	TGTGCCAGTAGTATGGGACAGGGGTTTTCCTACGAGCAGTACTTC
.	.	TRBV9	TRBJ2-7	CASSRAGSTYEQYF	TGTGCCAGCAGCCGGGCGGGCAGCACCTACGAGCAGTACTTC
.	TRBD1	TRBV18	TRBJ2-3	CASSKTGVTDTQYF	TGTGCCAGCTCGAAGACAGGGGTCACAGATACGCAGTATTTT
.	.	TRBV2	TRBJ2-2	CASTPQGAGELFF	TGTGCCAGCACCCCACAGGGAGCCGGGGAGCTGTTTTTT
.	TRBD1	TRBV28	TRBJ2-7	CASSPTRQGYEQYF	TGTGCCAGCAGCCCTACCAGACAGGGGTACGAGCAGTACTTC
once	.	TRBV5-1	TRBJ2-6	CASSSPDRSGANVLTF	TGCGCCAGCAGCTCGCCTGACAGGTCCGGGGCCAACGTCCTGACTTTC
.	TRBD2	TRBV6-1	TRBJ2-7	CASSERTSGVSYEQYF	TGTGCCAGCAGCGAACGGACTAGCGGGGTTAGTTACGAGCAGTACTTC
few	TRBD2	TRBV6-2/TRBV6-3	TRBJ2-1	CASSYSSLDSGRRNEQFF	TGTGCCAGCAGTTACTCTTCTTTGGATAGCGGGAGAAGGAATGAGCAGTTCTTC
once	TRBD2	TRBV2	TRBJ2-2	CASSPGGTGELFF	TGTGCCAGCAGTCCGGGGGGGACCGGGGAGCTGTTTTTT